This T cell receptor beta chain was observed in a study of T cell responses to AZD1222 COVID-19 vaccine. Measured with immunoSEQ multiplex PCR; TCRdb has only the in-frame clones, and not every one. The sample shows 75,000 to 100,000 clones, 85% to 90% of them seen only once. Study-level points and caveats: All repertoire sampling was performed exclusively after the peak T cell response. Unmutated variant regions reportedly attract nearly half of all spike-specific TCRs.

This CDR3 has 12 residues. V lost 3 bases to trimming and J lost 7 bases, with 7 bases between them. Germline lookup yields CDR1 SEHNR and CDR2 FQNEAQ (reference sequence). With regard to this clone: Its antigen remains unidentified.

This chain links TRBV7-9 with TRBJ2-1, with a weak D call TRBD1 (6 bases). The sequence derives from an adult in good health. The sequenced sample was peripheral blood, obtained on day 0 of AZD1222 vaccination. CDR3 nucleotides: TGTGCCAGCAGCTTGGGGGCTAATGAGCAGTTCTTC. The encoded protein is CASSLGANEQFF.